This TCR beta chain was captured in a study of human T cells and chemical hapten exposure. Specified time point: pre-sensitization, week 0. Indicated treatment: therapeutic diphenylcyclopropenone sensitization with weekly scalp DPC. This clonotype has more than one count but fewer than ten. The CDR3 has 15 residues. Trimming stripped 3 bases from V and 2 bases from J, with 11 bases between. Germline assignment: CDR1 WSHSY and CDR2 SAAADI. TCRdb analysed the RACE reads with MiXCR anew, one entry per CDR3 protein. The table includes 95,000 to 150,000 distinct CDR3 sequences, roughly 13% detected once. The chain uses TRBV10-2 and TRBJ1-3, with D maybe TRBD1 (5 bases). Sequences were derived from whole blood, sampled in connection with sensitization to the hapten diphenylcyclopropenone (DPC). This TCR came from a woman aged 18-29 years with alopecia areata. Some clones in this sample may be carry-over from other donors' samples. The CDR3 loop is CASSDPPGPGNTIYF. CDR3 DNA: TGCGCCAGCAGTGATCCCCCAGGGCCTGGAAACACCATATATTTT.